This is a list of T cell receptor beta chains from one sample in a study of blood T cell repertoires in COVID-19. Measured with immunoSEQ multiplex PCR; TCRdb has only the in-frame clones, and not every one. This sample has some 82,000 clones, with about 86% found just once. The sequenced sample consisted of peripheral blood. These receptors all stem from an elderly man with acute or convalescent COVID-19. Both conserved end residues are part of each CDR3. The D gene is left open where the match is weak. Where a row states a size, it is once, few, many or the class of an expanded clone; other rows omit it.

d_call: TRBD1; clone_size: -; j_call: TRBJ1-4; v_call: TRBV19; cdr3_aa: CASSRTGGAETNEKLFF; cdr3_nt: TGTGCCAGTAGCCGCACAGGGGGCGCAGAAACTAATGAAAAACTGTTTTTT
d_call: -; clone_size: -; j_call: TRBJ1-3; v_call: TRBV28; cdr3_aa: CASSPGGTNSGNTIYF; cdr3_nt: TGTGCCAGCAGTCCCGGCGGGACCAACTCTGGAAACACCATATATTTT
d_call: -; clone_size: -; j_call: TRBJ1-5; v_call: TRBV27; cdr3_aa: CASSSFNQPQHF; cdr3_nt: TGTGCCAGCAGTTCCTTCAATCAGCCCCAGCATTTT
d_call: TRBD2; clone_size: few; j_call: TRBJ2-1; v_call: TRBV9; cdr3_aa: CASSVGTSGPIYNEQFF; cdr3_nt: TGTGCCAGCAGCGTAGGGACTAGCGGCCCTATTTACAATGAGCAGTTCTTC
d_call: TRBD2; clone_size: -; j_call: TRBJ2-7; v_call: TRBV15; cdr3_aa: CATSTGTSGRSYEQYF; cdr3_nt: TGTGCCACCAGCACTGGGACTAGCGGGCGCTCCTACGAGCAGTACTTC
d_call: -; clone_size: -; j_call: TRBJ2-1; v_call: TRBV5-4; cdr3_aa: CASSLTGNNEQFF; cdr3_nt: TGTGCCAGCAGCTTGACAGGAAACAATGAGCAGTTCTTC
d_call: -; clone_size: -; j_call: TRBJ2-6; v_call: TRBV27; cdr3_aa: CASSSAVRSGANVLTF; cdr3_nt: TGTGCCAGCAGTTCCGCCGTGCGGAGTGGGGCCAACGTCCTGACTTTC
d_call: TRBD1; clone_size: -; j_call: TRBJ1-6; v_call: TRBV5-1; cdr3_aa: CASSLAGQGASPLHF; cdr3_nt: TGCGCCAGCAGCTTGGCCGGACAGGGGGCTTCACCCCTCCACTTT
d_call: -; clone_size: many; j_call: TRBJ1-6; v_call: TRBV18; cdr3_aa: CASSRDMGNSPLHF; cdr3_nt: TGTGCCAGCTCTCGGGACATGGGAAATTCACCCCTCCACTTT
d_call: TRBD1; clone_size: -; j_call: TRBJ1-2; v_call: TRBV3-1/TRBV3-2; cdr3_aa: CASSQADRDNYGYTF; cdr3_nt: TGTGCCAGCAGCCAAGCGGACAGGGATAACTATGGCTACACCTTC
d_call: -; clone_size: -; j_call: TRBJ2-1; v_call: TRBV11-2; cdr3_aa: CASSLGHYNEQFF; cdr3_nt: TGTGCCAGCAGCTTAGGGCACTACAATGAGCAGTTCTTC
d_call: -; clone_size: -; j_call: TRBJ2-3; v_call: TRBV10-3; cdr3_aa: CARARGSSDTQYF; cdr3_nt: TGTGCCAGGGCCCGGGGGAGCTCAGATACGCAGTATTTT
d_call: -; clone_size: -; j_call: TRBJ2-5; v_call: TRBV10-3; cdr3_aa: CAISEFEQETQYF; cdr3_nt: TGTGCCATCAGTGAGTTTGAGCAAGAGACCCAGTACTTC
d_call: TRBD1; clone_size: -; j_call: TRBJ1-2; v_call: TRBV19; cdr3_aa: CASRRLGGEAKRSYTF; cdr3_nt: TGTGCCAGTAGAAGGTTAGGGGGCGAGGCGAAAAGGAGCTACACCTTC
d_call: -; clone_size: -; j_call: TRBJ1-1; v_call: TRBV18; cdr3_aa: CASSPRNTEAFF; cdr3_nt: TGTGCCAGCTCACCGAGGAACACTGAAGCTTTCTTT
d_call: TRBD1; clone_size: -; j_call: TRBJ1-5; v_call: TRBV2; cdr3_aa: CASRGTGDQPQHF; cdr3_nt: TGTGCCAGCAGAGGGACAGGAGATCAGCCCCAGCATTTT
d_call: -; clone_size: -; j_call: TRBJ1-1; v_call: TRBV5-1; cdr3_aa: CASSFSQVTTEAFF; cdr3_nt: TGCGCCAGCAGTTTTTCGCAGGTTACCACTGAAGCTTTCTTT
d_call: -; clone_size: few; j_call: TRBJ1-2; v_call: TRBV10-3; cdr3_aa: CATRRDYGYTF; cdr3_nt: TGTGCCACTCGACGGGACTATGGCTACACCTTC
d_call: TRBD2; clone_size: -; j_call: TRBJ2-1; v_call: TRBV19; cdr3_aa: CASSILASSGYNEQFF; cdr3_nt: TGTGCCAGTAGTATATTGGCGTCTAGCGGCTACAATGAGCAGTTCTTC
d_call: TRBD1; clone_size: -; j_call: TRBJ2-1; v_call: TRBV5-4; cdr3_aa: CASSWRTGGSYNEQFF; cdr3_nt: TGTGCCAGCAGCTGGAGGACAGGGGGCTCCTACAATGAGCAGTTCTTC
d_call: -; clone_size: -; j_call: TRBJ2-5; v_call: TRBV4-2; cdr3_aa: CASSQYGQIQETQYF; cdr3_nt: TGTGCCAGCAGCCAATATGGACAGATCCAAGAGACCCAGTACTTC
d_call: -; clone_size: -; j_call: TRBJ1-5; v_call: TRBV5-4; cdr3_aa: CASSLAGRGQPQHF; cdr3_nt: TGTGCCAGCAGCTTGGCCGGGAGAGGTCAGCCCCAGCATTTT
d_call: -; clone_size: -; j_call: TRBJ1-1; v_call: TRBV6-5; cdr3_aa: CASSYSRSVSTEAFF; cdr3_nt: TGTGCCAGCAGTTACTCGAGATCGGTGAGCACTGAAGCTTTCTTT
d_call: TRBD2; clone_size: -; j_call: TRBJ2-3; v_call: TRBV5-1; cdr3_aa: CASSLGFGEGTDTQYF; cdr3_nt: TGCGCCAGCAGCTTGGGTTTTGGGGAGGGAACAGATACGCAGTATTTT
d_call: -; clone_size: once; j_call: TRBJ2-3; v_call: TRBV28; cdr3_aa: CASSLAASGTDTQYF; cdr3_nt: TGTGCCAGCAGTTTAGCCGCTAGCGGCACAGATACGCAGTATTTT